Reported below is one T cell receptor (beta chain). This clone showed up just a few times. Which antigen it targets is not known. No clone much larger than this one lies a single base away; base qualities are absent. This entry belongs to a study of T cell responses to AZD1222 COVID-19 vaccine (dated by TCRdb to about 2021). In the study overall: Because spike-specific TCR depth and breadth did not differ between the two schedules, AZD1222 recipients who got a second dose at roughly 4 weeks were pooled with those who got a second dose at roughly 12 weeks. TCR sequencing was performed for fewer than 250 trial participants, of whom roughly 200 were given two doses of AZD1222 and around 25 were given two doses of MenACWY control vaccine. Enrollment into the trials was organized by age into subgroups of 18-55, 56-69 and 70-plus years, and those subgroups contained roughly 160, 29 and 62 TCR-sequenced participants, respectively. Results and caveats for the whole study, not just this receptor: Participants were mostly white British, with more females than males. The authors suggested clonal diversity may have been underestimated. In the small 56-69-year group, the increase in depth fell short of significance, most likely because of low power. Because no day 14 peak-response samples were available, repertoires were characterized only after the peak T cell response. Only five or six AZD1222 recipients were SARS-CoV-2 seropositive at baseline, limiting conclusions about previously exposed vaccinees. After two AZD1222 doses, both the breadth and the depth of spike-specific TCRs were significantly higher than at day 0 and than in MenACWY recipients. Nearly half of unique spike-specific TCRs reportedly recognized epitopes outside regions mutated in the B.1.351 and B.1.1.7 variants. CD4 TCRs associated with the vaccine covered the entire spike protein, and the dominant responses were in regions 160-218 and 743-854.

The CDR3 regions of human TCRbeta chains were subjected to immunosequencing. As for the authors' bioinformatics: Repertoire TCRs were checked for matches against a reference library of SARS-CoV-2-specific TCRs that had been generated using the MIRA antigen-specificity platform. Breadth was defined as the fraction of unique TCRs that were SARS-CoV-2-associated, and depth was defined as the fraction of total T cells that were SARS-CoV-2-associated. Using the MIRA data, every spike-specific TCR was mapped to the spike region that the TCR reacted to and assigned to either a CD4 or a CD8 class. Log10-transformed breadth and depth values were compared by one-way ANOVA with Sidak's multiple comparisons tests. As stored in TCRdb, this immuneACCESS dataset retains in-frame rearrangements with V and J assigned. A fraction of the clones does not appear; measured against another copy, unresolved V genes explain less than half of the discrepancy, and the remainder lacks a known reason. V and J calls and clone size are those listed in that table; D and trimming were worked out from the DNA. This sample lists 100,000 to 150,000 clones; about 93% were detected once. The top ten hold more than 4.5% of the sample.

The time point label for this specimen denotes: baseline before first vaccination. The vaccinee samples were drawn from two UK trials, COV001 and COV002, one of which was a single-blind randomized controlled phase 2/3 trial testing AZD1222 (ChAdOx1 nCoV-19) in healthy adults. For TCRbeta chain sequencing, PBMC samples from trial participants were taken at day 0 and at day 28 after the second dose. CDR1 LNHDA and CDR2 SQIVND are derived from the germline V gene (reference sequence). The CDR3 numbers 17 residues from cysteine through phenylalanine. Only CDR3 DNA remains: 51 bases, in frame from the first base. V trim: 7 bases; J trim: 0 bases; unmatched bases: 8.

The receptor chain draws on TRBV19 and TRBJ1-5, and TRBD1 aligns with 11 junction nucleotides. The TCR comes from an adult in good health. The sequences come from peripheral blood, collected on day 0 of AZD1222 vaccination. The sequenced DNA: TGTGCCAGTAAAATGGACAGGGGGCTAAATAGCAATCAGCCCCAGCATTTT. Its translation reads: CASKMDRGLNSNQPQHF.